A single sample gave rise to the 18 T cell receptor beta chains below, sequenced in a study of blood T cells in healthy people across ages. Primed by a sample-barcoded 5' primer and a J-beta primer mix, a second PCR proceeded for 7 to 11 cycles. TCRdb used MiXCR to reprocess the 5' RACE reads, holding one entry per CDR3 protein. The repertoire includes some 1.7 million distinct CDR3 sequences, 25% to 30% of them detected once, and 7.7% sits in the top ten. The material sequenced was blood. All receptors come from a woman in her twenties or thirties in good health.

This clonotype has just a few counts. The chain combines TRBV20-1 with TRBJ1-2; D is unclear. This CDR3 has 12 residues. Germline CDR1 and CDR2: DFQATT and SNEGSKA (reference sequence). The CDR3 sequence: CRARDAYHGYTF. In nucleotides, the CDR3 is TGCAGGGCTCGGGATGCCTATCATGGCTACACCTTC.

V usage is TRBV30 and J usage is TRBJ2-7; unclear D gene. The end of the DNA is better explained by TRBJ2-5, so the J call may be wrong. This CDR3 comprises 13 residues. Per germline, CDR1 GTSNPN and CDR2 SVGIG (reference sequence). The CDR3 protein is CAWSLGFGETQYF. The CDR3 region has the DNA TGTGCCTGGAGTTTAGGGTTTGGAGAGACCCAGTACTTC.

This clonotype has a count of ten or more. V and J are TRBV5-1 and TRBJ2-1; the D is unclear. Per the germline V gene, CDR1 is SGHRS and CDR2 is YFSETQ. V was shortened by 0 bases and J by 0 bases, with 10 bases between the two germline ends. The CDR3 contains 16 residues. CDR3 sequence (DNA): TGCGCCAGCAGCTTGGGGGTGCGAAGCTCCTACAATGAGCAGTTCTTC. Translation gives CASSLGVRSSYNEQFF.

Comment on this clonotype: A much larger clone differs from this one at a single base, so this may be a read error. The chain carries TRBV10-1 and TRBJ2-2, with 7 bases identical to TRBD1. Looked up from germline, CDR1 is WNHNN and CDR2 is SYGVQD (reference sequence). CDR3 length: 15 amino acids. The CDR3 region is CASSPTGVNTGERFF. CDR3 bases: TGCGCCAGCAGTCCTACAGGGGTCAACACCGGGGAGCGGTTTTTT.

The chain links TRBV7-2 to TRBJ2-2; D perhaps matches TRBD2 (6 bases). V was shortened by 11 bases and J by 1 base, with 14 bases between the two germline ends. CDR1 and CDR2 (germline): SGHTA, FQGNSA. This CDR3 is built from 14 residues. CDR3 protein: CAEVSGRNTGELFF. CDR3 sequence (DNA): TGTGCCGAGGTCTCCGGGAGGAACACCGGGGAGCTGTTTTTT.

V gene TRBV9 combines with J gene TRBJ2-6; 7 bases match TRBD1. The CDR3 is made up of 16 amino acids. V was clipped by 4 bases and J by 4 bases; unmatched bases: 8. Germline values: CDR1 SGDLS, CDR2 YYNGEE. Here the CDR3 reads CASSLSTGYGANVLTF. Written as DNA, the CDR3 is TGTGCCAGCAGCTTGTCGACAGGGTACGGGGCCAACGTCCTGACTTTC.

The chain joins TRBV20-1 to TRBJ1-1; no definite D call. In germline, CDR1 is DFQATT, CDR2 SNEGSKA (reference sequence). V was cut by 4 bases and J by 9 bases, with 6 bases left in between. This CDR3 has 9 residues. The CDR3 DNA is TGCAGTGCTACGGGCAAAGCTTTCTTT. Translating gives CSATGKAFF.

This clonotype showed up just once. The genes are TRBV11-2 and TRBJ1-4, with 7 bases fitting TRBD1. Germline loops: CDR1 SGHAT, CDR2 FQNNGV. Germline trimming cut 3 bases from V and 5 bases from J; bases unmatched to any gene: 6. The length of the CDR3 is 15 residues. The CDR3 sequence: CASSFWDRRNEKLFF. The DNA of the CDR3 is TGTGCCAGCAGCTTTTGGGACAGAAGAAATGAAAAACTGTTTTTT.

V gene TRBV9 combines with J gene TRBJ2-5, with D hard to call. The CDR3 extends over 16 amino acids. Germline-derived CDR1 and CDR2 are SGDLS and YYNGEE. Trimming removed 4 bases at V and 2 bases at J, with 18 bases between. The CDR3 spells CASSPTGGGSQETQYF. The CDR3 DNA follows: TGTGCCAGCAGCCCGACGGGCGGCGGCTCTCAAGAGACCCAGTACTTC.

In this sample, this clonotype turned up a few times. V gene TRBV5-1 combines with J gene TRBJ2-7; the D gene could be TRBD1 or TRBD2 (5 bases each). The germline V and J ends were trimmed by 4 bases and 6 bases, with 11 bases remaining between them. Germline V lookup: CDR1 SGHRS, CDR2 YFSETQ. The CDR3 has 12 amino acids. The CDR3 sequence: CASSPEGREQYF. The DNA of the CDR3 is TGCGCCAGCAGCCCTGAGGGACGCGAGCAGTACTTC.

Ten or more counts support this clonotype. The chain recombines TRBV7-2 with TRBJ2-7; 9 bases map to TRBD2. CDR3 size: 13 residues. The germline gives CDR1 SGHTA, CDR2 FQGNSA. Trimming at V came to 7 bases and at J to 0 bases, leaving 1 base not matched to a gene. The CDR3 bases are TGTGCCAGCAAGACTAGCGGCTCCTACGAGCAGTACTTC. Protein sequence: CASKTSGSYEQYF.

This clonotype has just a few counts. V gene TRBV28 combines with J gene TRBJ1-2; perhaps TRBD1 as D (5 bases). CDR1 and CDR2 from the germline V gene are MDHEN and SYDVKM. CDR3 length: 13 residues. With 7 bases removed from V and 4 bases from J, the gap between germline ends came to 13 bases. CDR3 in DNA: TGTGCCAGCACCATGGGGCAGATCTATGGCTACACCTTC. Its translation: CASTMGQIYGYTF.

This chain uses TRBV20-1 with TRBJ2-3; possibly TRBD2 for D (6 bases). Looked up from germline, CDR1 is DFQATT and CDR2 is SNEGSKA (reference sequence). Trimming pared 0 bases from V and 2 bases from J, leaving 9 bases between. This CDR3 comprises 14 residues. Here the CDR3 reads CSAREGLYTDTQYF. The CDR3, as DNA: TGCAGTGCTAGAGAGGGACTCTACACAGATACGCAGTATTTT.

This clonotype occurred a few times. The chain joins TRBV18 to TRBJ2-1, with D possibly called TRBD1 or TRBD2 (6 bases each). The CDR3 is made up of 16 amino acids. Trimming pared 1 base from V and 9 bases from J, leaving 19 bases between. Germline CDR1 reads KGHSH; CDR2 reads LQKENI. In DNA, the CDR3 is TGTGCCAGCTCACCACTAGTCGCGGGCGGAGGGGGTGAGCAGTTCTTC. Translation gives CASSPLVAGGGGEQFF.

The chain couples TRBV20-1 to TRBJ2-2; no definite D call. The V gene lost 0 bases and the J gene lost 4 bases, with 9 bases spanning the gap. The CDR3 length is 14 residues. Germline V lookup: CDR1 DFQATT, CDR2 SNEGSKA (reference sequence). In DNA form, the CDR3 reads TGCAGTGCTAGAGATCGTGCCTCCACCGGGGAGCTGTTTTTT. This translates into CSARDRASTGELFF.

This sequence joins TRBV10-3 and TRBJ1-1; no firm D call. Per germline, CDR1 ENHRY and CDR2 SYGVKD. Trimming removed 8 bases at V and 3 bases at J, with 10 bases between. This CDR3 contains 12 residues. This chain's CDR3 is CAIGRVDTEAFF. In DNA, the CDR3 is TGTGCCATCGGGAGGGTGGACACTGAAGCTTTCTTT.

With respect to this clonotype: A much larger clone sits a single nucleotide away, making a read error possible. The CDR3 protein is CASKGQGRSGASVLTF. As DNA, the CDR3 is TGTGCCAGCAAAGGACAGGGGCGCTCTGGGGCCAGCGTCCTGACTTTC. This chain joins TRBV9 and TRBJ2-6; 9 positions match TRBD1. This CDR3 region has 16 residues. Germline V gene lookup returns CDR1 SGDLS and CDR2 YYNGEE.

J is TRBJ1-2 and V is TRBV30; D remains unclear. Trimming left V 4 bases short and J 1 base short, with 13 bases between. The CDR3 covers 14 residues. The germline V gene has CDR1 GTSNPN and CDR2 SVGIG (reference sequence). CDR3 amino acids: CAWKWSNNNYGYTF. The CDR3 coding sequence is TGTGCCTGGAAGTGGTCTAACAATAACTATGGCTACACCTTC.